Detailed here is one TCR beta chain. This sample is drawn from a study of blood T cell repertoires in COVID-19. Study details: The United States, Italy and Spain supplied acute and convalescent COVID-19 samples. In each case, the material was cDNA or gDNA derived from T cells, B-cell-depleted T cells, or PBMCs.

Data came from immunoSEQ multiplex PCR; TCRdb stores just in-frame clones and leaves some out. The table lists about 240,000 clones, around 90% of them singletons. The clonotype originates from a man aged 60 to 69 who had recovered from COVID-19. The sample taken for sequencing was peripheral blood.

The CDR3 nucleotides read TGCGCCAGCAGCATAGGGGGGGCAGGGCCAGATACGCAGTATTTT. Its translation is CASSIGGAGPDTQYF. The chain is built from TRBV5-1 and TRBJ2-3; D is possibly TRBD2 (7 bases). Trimming removed 4 bases at V and 4 bases at J, with 16 bases between. The germline V gene has CDR1 SGHRS and CDR2 YFSETQ. This CDR3 comprises 15 residues.